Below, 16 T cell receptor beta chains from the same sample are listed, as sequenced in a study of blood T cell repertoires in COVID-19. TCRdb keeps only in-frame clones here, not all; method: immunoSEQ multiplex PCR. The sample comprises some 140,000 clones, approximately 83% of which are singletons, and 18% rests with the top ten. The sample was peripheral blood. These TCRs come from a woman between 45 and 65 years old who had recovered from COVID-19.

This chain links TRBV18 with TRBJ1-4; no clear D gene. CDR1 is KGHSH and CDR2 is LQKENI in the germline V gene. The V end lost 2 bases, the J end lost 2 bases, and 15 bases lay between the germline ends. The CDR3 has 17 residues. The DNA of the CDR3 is TGTGCCAGCTCACCAAACGTGGGAGGCGGGACTAATGAAAAACTGTTTTTT. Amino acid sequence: CASSPNVGGGTNEKLFF.

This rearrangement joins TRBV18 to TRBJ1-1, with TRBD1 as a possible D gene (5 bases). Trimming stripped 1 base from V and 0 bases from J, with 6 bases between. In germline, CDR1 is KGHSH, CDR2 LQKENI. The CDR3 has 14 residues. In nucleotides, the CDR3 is TGTGCCAGCTCACCACAGGGGCTGAACACTGAAGCTTTCTTT. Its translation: CASSPQGLNTEAFF.

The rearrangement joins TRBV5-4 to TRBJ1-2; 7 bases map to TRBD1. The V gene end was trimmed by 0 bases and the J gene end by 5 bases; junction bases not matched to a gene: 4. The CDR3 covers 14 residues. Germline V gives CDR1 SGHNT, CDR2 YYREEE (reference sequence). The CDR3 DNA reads TGTGCCAGCAGCTTGGGGGACAGAAGATATGGCTACACCTTC. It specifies CASSLGDRRYGYTF.

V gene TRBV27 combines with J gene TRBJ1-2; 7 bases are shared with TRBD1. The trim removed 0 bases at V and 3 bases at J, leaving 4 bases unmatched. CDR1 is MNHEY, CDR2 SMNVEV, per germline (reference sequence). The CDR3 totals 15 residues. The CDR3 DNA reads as TGTGCCAGCAGTTTATCCGGGACAGAGCACTATGGCTACACCTTC. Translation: CASSLSGTEHYGYTF.

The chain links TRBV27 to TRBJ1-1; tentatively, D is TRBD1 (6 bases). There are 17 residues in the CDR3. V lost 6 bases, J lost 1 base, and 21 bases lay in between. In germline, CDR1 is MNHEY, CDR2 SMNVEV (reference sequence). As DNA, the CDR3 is TGTGCCAGCAGGCCAACTCTTCCGGGACAACGGAACACTGAAGCTTTCTTT. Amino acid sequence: CASRPTLPGQRNTEAFF.

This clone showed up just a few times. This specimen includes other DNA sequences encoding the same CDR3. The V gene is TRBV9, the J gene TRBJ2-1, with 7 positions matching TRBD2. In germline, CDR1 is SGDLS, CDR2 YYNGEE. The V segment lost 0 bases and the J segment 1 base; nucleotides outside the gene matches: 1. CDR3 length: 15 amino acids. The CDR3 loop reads CASSVGAGSYNEQFF. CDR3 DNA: TGTGCCAGCAGCGTAGGAGCGGGATCCTACAATGAGCAGTTCTTC.

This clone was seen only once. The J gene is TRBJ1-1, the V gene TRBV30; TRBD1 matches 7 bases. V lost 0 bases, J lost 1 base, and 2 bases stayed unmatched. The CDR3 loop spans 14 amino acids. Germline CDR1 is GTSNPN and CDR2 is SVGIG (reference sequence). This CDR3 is CAWSVTGANTEAFF. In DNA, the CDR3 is TGTGCCTGGAGTGTAACAGGGGCGAACACTGAAGCTTTCTTT.

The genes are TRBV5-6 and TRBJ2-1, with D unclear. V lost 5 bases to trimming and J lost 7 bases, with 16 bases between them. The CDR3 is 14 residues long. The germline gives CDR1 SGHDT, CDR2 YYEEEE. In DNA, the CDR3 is TGTGCCAGCAGTTTTAGAGGCGGAAATAATGAGCAGTTCTTC. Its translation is CASSFRGGNNEQFF.

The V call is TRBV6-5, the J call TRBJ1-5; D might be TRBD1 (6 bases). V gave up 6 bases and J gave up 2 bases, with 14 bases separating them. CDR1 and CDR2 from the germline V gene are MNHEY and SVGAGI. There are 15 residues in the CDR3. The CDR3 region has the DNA TGTGCCAGCAGCCCCCAGGGGATCGGCAATCAGCCCCAGCATTTT. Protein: CASSPQGIGNQPQHF.

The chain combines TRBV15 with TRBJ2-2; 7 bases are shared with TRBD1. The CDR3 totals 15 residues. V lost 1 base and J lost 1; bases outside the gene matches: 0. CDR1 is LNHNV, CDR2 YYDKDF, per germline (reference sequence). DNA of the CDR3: TGTGCCACCAGCAGAGGGACAGGGAACACCGGGGAGCTGTTTTTT. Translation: CATSRGTGNTGELFF.

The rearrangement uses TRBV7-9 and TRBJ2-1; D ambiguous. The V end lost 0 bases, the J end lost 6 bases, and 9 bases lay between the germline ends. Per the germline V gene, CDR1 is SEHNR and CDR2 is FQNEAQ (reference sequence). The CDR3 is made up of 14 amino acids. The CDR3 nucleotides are TGTGCCAGCAGCTTAGCCCCTAGGTTCAATGAGCAGTTCTTC. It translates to CASSLAPRFNEQFF.

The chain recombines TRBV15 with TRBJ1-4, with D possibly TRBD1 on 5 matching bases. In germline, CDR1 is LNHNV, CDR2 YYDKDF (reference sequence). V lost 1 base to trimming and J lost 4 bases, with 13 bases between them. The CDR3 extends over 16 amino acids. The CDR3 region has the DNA TGTGCCACCAGCAGAGTTAAGACAGCGGGTAATGAAAAACTGTTTTTT. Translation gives CATSRVKTAGNEKLFF.

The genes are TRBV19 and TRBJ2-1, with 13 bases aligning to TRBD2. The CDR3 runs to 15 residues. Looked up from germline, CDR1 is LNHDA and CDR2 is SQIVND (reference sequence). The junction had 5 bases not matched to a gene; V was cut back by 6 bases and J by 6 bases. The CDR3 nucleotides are TGTGCCAGTAGCCTACTAGCGGGAGGGACCAATGAGCAGTTCTTC. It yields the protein CASSLLAGGTNEQFF.

The CDR3 DNA reads TGTGCCAGCAGCCTAGGGGCGGGGATCTACGAGCAGTACTTC. Residues: CASSLGAGIYEQYF. The rearrangement uses TRBV3-1 (or the pseudogene TRBV3-2) and TRBJ2-7; TRBD2 is a possible D gene (6 bases). The CDR3 extends over 14 amino acids. The V end was cut by 4 bases, the J end by 3 bases, with 13 bases between. Germline V gene lookup returns CDR1 LGHDT and CDR2 YNNKEL (reference sequence).

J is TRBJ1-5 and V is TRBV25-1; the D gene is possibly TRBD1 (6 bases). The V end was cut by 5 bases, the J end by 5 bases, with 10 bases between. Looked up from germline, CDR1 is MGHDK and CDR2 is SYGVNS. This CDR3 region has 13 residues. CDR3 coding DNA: TGTGCCAGCAGTCAAGGGGGGGATCAGCCCCAGCATTTT. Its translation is CASSQGGDQPQHF.

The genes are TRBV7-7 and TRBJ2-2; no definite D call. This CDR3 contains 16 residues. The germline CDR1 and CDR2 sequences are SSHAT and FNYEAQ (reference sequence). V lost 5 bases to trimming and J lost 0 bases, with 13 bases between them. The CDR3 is CASSHQAASNTGELFF. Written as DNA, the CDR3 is TGTGCCAGCAGCCACCAAGCAGCGTCGAACACCGGGGAGCTGTTTTTT.